These 22 T cell receptor beta chains were sequenced from one sample in a study of T cell responses to AZD1222 COVID-19 vaccine. Only in-frame clones appear in the TCRdb table, and some are missing; sequencing was by immunoSEQ multiplex PCR. The table shows approximately 65,000 clones, with 76% occurring only once. Sequences were derived from peripheral blood, sampled on day 0 of AZD1222 vaccination. The receptors here all came from an adult in good health.

With regard to this clone: The junction departs from the called germline gene at one end, perhaps through a read error. The chain uses TRBV7-7 and TRBJ2-5; tentatively, D is TRBD2 (5 bases). The CDR3 has 12 amino acids. Germline V gene data show CDR1 as SSHAT and CDR2 as FNYEAQ (reference sequence). CDR3 protein: CASSGEGGTQYF. In nucleotides, the CDR3 is TGTGCTAGCAGCGGCGAAGGAGGGACCCAGTACTTC.

This clone appeared a few times. V and J are TRBV9 and TRBJ1-1; no firm D call. This CDR3 contains 14 residues. With 0 bases removed from V and 3 bases from J, the gap between germline ends came to 9 bases. CDR1 is SGDLS, CDR2 YYNGEE, per germline. The CDR3 sequence: CASSVGLGDTEAFF. CDR3 nucleotides: TGTGCCAGCAGCGTAGGGCTCGGGGACACTGAAGCTTTCTTT.

The gene calls are TRBV3-1 (or the pseudogene TRBV3-2) and TRBJ2-3, with TRBD1 as a possible D gene (6 bases). V was cut by 4 bases and J by 0 bases, with 17 bases left in between. Germline lookup yields CDR1 LGHDT and CDR2 YNNKEL (reference sequence). The CDR3 loop spans 17 amino acids. CDR3 bases: TGTGCCAGCAGCCCACAGGGATCCCATATGAGCACAGATACGCAGTATTTT. It specifies CASSPQGSHMSTDTQYF.

The chain combines TRBV4-1 with TRBJ2-5; 8 bases are shared with TRBD2. V was pared by 5 bases and J by 2 bases, with 10 bases of the junction left unmatched. The germline gives CDR1 MGHRA, CDR2 YSYEKL. The CDR3 runs 16 residues. CDR3 nucleotide sequence: TGCGCCAGCAGCATTCAGCGGGGGAGGGGTCAAGAGACCCAGTACTTC. Translated, it gives CASSIQRGRGQETQYF.

The chain combines TRBV7-9 with TRBJ1-6; D not certain. The CDR3 has 18 amino acids. Looked up from germline, CDR1 is SEHNR and CDR2 is FQNEAQ (reference sequence). The V end was cut by 1 base, the J end by 4 bases, with 17 bases between. The DNA for the CDR3 is TGTGCCAGCAGCTTAGAAGGCATAGTCGGCTCATATAATTCACCCCTCCACTTT. Amino acids: CASSLEGIVGSYNSPLHF.

This chain uses TRBV3-1 (or the pseudogene TRBV3-2) with TRBJ2-1; the match to TRBD1 covers 9 bases. V gave up 4 bases and J gave up 2 bases; unmatched junction bases: 3. The CDR3 extends over 15 amino acids. Germline values: CDR1 LGHDT, CDR2 YNNKEL (reference sequence). The CDR3 spells CASSLDRGTYNEQFF. The CDR3 DNA reads as TGTGCCAGCAGCCTCGACAGGGGGACCTACAATGAGCAGTTCTTC.

This sequence joins TRBV5-1 and TRBJ2-3; possibly TRBD1 for D (6 bases). This CDR3 comprises 13 residues. Trimming removed 4 bases from V and 6 bases from J, with 12 bases in between. The germline gives CDR1 SGHRS, CDR2 YFSETQ. The CDR3 sequence: CASSTSRGDTQYF. The CDR3, as DNA: TGCGCCAGCAGCACCTCTAGGGGGGATACGCAGTATTTT.

The chain links TRBV5-8 to TRBJ1-3; TRBD1 agrees at 11 bases. J lost 4 bases, V lost 2 bases, and 5 bases had no gene match. Germline V gene sequence: CDR1 SGHTS, CDR2 YDEGEE. The CDR3 spans 16 residues. CDR3 in amino acids: CASSFGTGGIGNTIYF. In DNA, the CDR3 is TGTGCCAGCAGCTTCGGGACAGGGGGAATCGGAAACACCATATATTTT. Looking up the rest from reference TRBV5-8 and TRBJ1-3 gives the full variable domain: EAGVTQSPTHLIKTRGQQATLRCSPISGHTSVYWYQQALGLGLQFLLWYDEGEERNRGNFPPRFSGRQFPNYSSELNVNALELEDSALYLCASSFGTGGIGNTIYFGEGSWLTVV.

This clone was detected only a few times. The V and J genes are TRBV7-9 and TRBJ1-5, with D perhaps matching TRBD1 (5 bases). The CDR3 contains 15 residues. CDR1 and CDR2 (germline): SEHNR, FQNEAQ (reference sequence). Between the trimmed V and J ends, which lost 4 bases and 4 bases, there was a span of 14 bases. The chain's CDR3 is CASSSGAFSNQPQHF. CDR3 sequence (DNA): TGTGCCAGCAGCTCCGGGGCCTTTTCTAATCAGCCCCAGCATTTT.

Only a few counts were recorded for this clone. The rearrangement joins TRBV5-3 to TRBJ2-7; D remains unclear. TRBV5-3 is an ORF, with its function uncertain. V lost 4 bases and J 5 bases, leaving 22 bases between the germline ends. The CDR3 loop spans 16 amino acids. The CDR3 DNA reads as TGTGCCAGAAGCCGTGACTCCGACAAACCCCTCAACGAGCAGTACTTC. It is translated as CARSRDSDKPLNEQYF.

The chain employs TRBV5-4 and TRBJ2-7, with D perhaps matching TRBD2 (5 bases). V lost 4 bases to trimming and J lost 2 bases, with 19 bases between them. CDR1 and CDR2 (germline): SGHNT, YYREEE (reference sequence). The length of the CDR3 is 16 residues. The CDR3 nucleotides are TGTGCCAGCAGCCGGGCCGGGGTGGGCCGGGCCTACGAGCAGTACTTC. This encodes CASSRAGVGRAYEQYF.

This clone was recorded a few times. The rearrangement uses TRBV7-6 and TRBJ1-3, with D possibly matching TRBD1 (5 bases). Germline V lookup: CDR1 SGHVS, CDR2 FNYEAQ. V was trimmed by 0 bases and J by 0 bases, leaving 6 bases between them. This CDR3 has 15 residues. CDR3 DNA sequence: TGTGCCAGCAGCTTAGCCAGGGCCTCTGGAAACACCATATATTTT. The encoded protein is CASSLARASGNTIYF.

The CDR3 spells CASSISGQGRANYGYTF. CDR3 DNA: TGTGCCAGTAGTATATCCGGACAGGGGAGAGCGAACTATGGCTACACCTTC. V is TRBV19 and J is TRBJ1-2; 9 bases are a match to TRBD1. J was trimmed by 2 bases and V by 2 bases; bases with no gene match: 9. This CDR3 region has 17 residues. Germline V gene sequence: CDR1 LNHDA, CDR2 SQIVND (reference sequence).

The chain couples TRBV2 to TRBJ1-2; D remains ambiguous. Trimming left V 3 bases short and J 4 bases short, with 6 bases between. CDR1 is SNHLY and CDR2 is FYNNEI in the germline V gene. This CDR3 spans 12 amino acids. CDR3 nucleotides: TGTGCCAGCAGTGAGCAGGCCTATGGCTACACCTTC. Its translation is CASSEQAYGYTF.

V is TRBV6-5 and J is TRBJ1-1; D uncertain. The CDR3 sequence is 15 residues long. Trimming pared 5 bases from V and 1 base from J, leaving 14 bases between. Germline V gives CDR1 MNHEY, CDR2 SVGAGI. In nucleotides, the CDR3 is TGTGCCAGCAGTCCACGGACTTTTGGGAACACTGAAGCTTTCTTT. As protein: CASSPRTFGNTEAFF.

The rearrangement links TRBV10-3 to TRBJ2-3, with TRBD2 matching over 7 bases. V was clipped by 8 bases and J by 2 bases; unmatched bases: 4. There are 13 residues in the CDR3. Germline CDR1 is ENHRY and CDR2 is SYGVKD. As DNA, the CDR3 is TGTGCCATCTCCGGGACTACCACAGATACGCAGTATTTT. Translated, it gives CAISGTTTDTQYF.

The CDR3 nucleotides are TGTGCCAGCAGCTTAGTTTTGGGACAGATCTTGATCCGCCAAGAGACCCAGTACTTC. Its translation: CASSLVLGQILIRQETQYF. The chain has TRBV11-2 and TRBJ2-5; TRBD1 agrees at 7 bases. Germline loops: CDR1 SGHAT, CDR2 FQNNGV. V shed 1 base, J shed 1 base, and the junction held 15 bases outside the gene matches. The CDR3 totals 19 residues.

The CDR3 bases are TGTGCCAGCAGCTTAGGGTTAAGTCAGCCCCAGCATTTT. Translation gives CASSLGLSQPQHF. The V call is TRBV7-3, the J call TRBJ1-5; D ambiguous. Germline V gene lookup returns CDR1 SGHTA and CDR2 FQGTGA. V lost 2 bases and J lost 6, with 8 bases in between. This CDR3 is built from 13 residues.

The table lists this clone with a count of one. CDR3 bases: TGTGCCAGTAGTATCGGGCTAGCGGGGCGAAATGAGCAGTTCTTC. This encodes CASSIGLAGRNEQFF. The V and J genes are TRBV19 and TRBJ2-1; 9 positions agree with TRBD2. Trimming at V came to 3 bases and at J to 7 bases, leaving 7 bases not matched to a gene. The CDR3 consists of 15 residues. Germline CDR1 reads LNHDA; CDR2 reads SQIVND (reference sequence).

The chain has TRBV4-3 and TRBJ1-6, with TRBD1 as a possible D gene (5 bases). CDR1 is LGHNA and CDR2 is YSLEER in the germline V gene. CDR3 size: 16 residues. The germline V and J ends were trimmed by 0 bases and 7 bases, with 13 bases remaining between them. The CDR3 DNA sequence: TGCGCCAGCAGCCAAGATTGGGACGCGGGAAATTCACCCCTCCACTTT. It specifies CASSQDWDAGNSPLHF.

The J gene is TRBJ2-1, the V gene TRBV6-2 or TRBV6-3; possibly TRBD1 for D (5 bases). This CDR3 region has 11 residues. Trimming cost V 5 bases and J 7 bases, with 6 bases left between them. The germline V gene encodes CDR1 MNHEY and CDR2 SVGEGT. DNA of the CDR3: TGTGCCAGCAGTCCAGGGAATGAGCAGTTCTTC. Translation: CASSPGNEQFF.

This clone was counted a few times. V and J are TRBV19 and TRBJ2-1; 7 positions agree with TRBD2. The germline V gene has CDR1 LNHDA and CDR2 SQIVND (reference sequence). This CDR3 is built from 13 residues. Unmatched junction bases numbered 0, after V lost 4 bases and J lost 3 bases. The CDR3 loop is CASSSGGYNEQFF. The CDR3 DNA reads as TGTGCCAGTAGTAGCGGGGGCTACAATGAGCAGTTCTTC.